A single sample gave rise to the 2 T cell receptor beta chains below, sequenced in a study of spatial heterogeneity in lung cancer. TCRdb reprocessed the 5' RACE reads via MiXCR and lists one record per CDR3 protein. The sample has 25,000 to 35,000 distinct CDR3 sequences, roughly a tenth seen once. Time point in this sample: blood at routine non-recurrence follow-up after resection. Sequencing was performed on PBMCs, taken at follow-up. The receptors were sampled from a female donor with early-stage non-small cell lung cancer.

The chain combines TRBV20-1 with TRBJ2-7, with D possibly TRBD2 on 5 matching bases. CDR3 length: 14 residues. The germline gives CDR1 DFQATT, CDR2 SNEGSKA (reference sequence). V lost 5 bases to trimming and J lost 0 bases, with 14 bases between them. CDR3 amino acids: CSASLETYSYEQYF. In nucleotides, the CDR3 is TGCAGTGCTTCACTAGAAACTTACTCCTACGAGCAGTACTTC.

The chain couples TRBV6-6 to TRBJ2-5; TRBD1 is a possible D gene (5 bases). Germline-derived CDR1 and CDR2 are MNHNY and SVGAGI (reference sequence). V was cut by 6 bases and J by 1 base, with 15 bases left in between. The CDR3 contains 15 residues. DNA for the CDR3: TGTGCCAGCAGCCTAATAGAGACAGCCCAAGAGACCCAGTACTTC. Protein product: CASSLIETAQETQYF.